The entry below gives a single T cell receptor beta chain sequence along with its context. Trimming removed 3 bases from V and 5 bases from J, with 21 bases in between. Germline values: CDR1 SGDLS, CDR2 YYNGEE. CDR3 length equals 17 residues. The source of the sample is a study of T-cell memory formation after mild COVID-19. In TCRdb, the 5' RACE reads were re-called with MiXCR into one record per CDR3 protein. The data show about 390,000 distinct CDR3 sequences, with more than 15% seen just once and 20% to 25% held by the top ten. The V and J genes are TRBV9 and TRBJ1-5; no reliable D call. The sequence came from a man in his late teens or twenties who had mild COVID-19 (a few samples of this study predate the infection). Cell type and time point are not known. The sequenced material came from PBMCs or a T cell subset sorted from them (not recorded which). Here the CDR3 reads CASSGRWVGLVDQPQHF. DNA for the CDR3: TGTGCCAGCAGCGGACGGTGGGTGGGCTTAGTCGATCAGCCCCAGCATTTT.